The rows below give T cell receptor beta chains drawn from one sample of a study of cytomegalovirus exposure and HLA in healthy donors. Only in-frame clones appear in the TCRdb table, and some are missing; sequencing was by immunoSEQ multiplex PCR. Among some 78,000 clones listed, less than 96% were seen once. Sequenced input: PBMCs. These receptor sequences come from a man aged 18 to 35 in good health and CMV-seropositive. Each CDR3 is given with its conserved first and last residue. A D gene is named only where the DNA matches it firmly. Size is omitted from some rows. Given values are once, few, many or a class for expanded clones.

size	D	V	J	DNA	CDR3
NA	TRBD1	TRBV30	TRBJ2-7	TGTGCCTACGACAGGGGTGCCTACGAGCAGTACTTC	CAYDRGAYEQYF
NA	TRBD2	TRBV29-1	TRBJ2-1	TGCAGCGCTCCATCTTCAGCGGGAGTGAACAATGAGCAGTTCTTC	CSAPSSAGVNNEQFF
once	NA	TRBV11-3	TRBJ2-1	TGTGCCAGCAGCTTCATGTCCTACAATGAGCAGTTCTTC	CASSFMSYNEQFF
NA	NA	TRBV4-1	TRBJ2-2	TGCGCCAGCAGCCAAGAACGGGGGACCACCGGGGAGCTGTTTTTT	CASSQERGTTGELFF
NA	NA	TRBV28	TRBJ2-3	TGTGCCAGCAGCCTAGGCGGGACGGGAGATACGCAGTATTTT	CASSLGGTGDTQYF
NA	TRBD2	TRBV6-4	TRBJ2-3	TGTGCCAGCAGTGCCTGGCCTAGCGGAAGCACAGATACGCAGTATTTT	CASSAWPSGSTDTQYF
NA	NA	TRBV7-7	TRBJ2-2	TGTGCTAGCAGACTCAGTCCGTCATCGGGGTCCGGGGAGCTGTTTTTT	CASRLSPSSGSGELFF
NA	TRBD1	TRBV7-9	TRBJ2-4	TGTGCCAGCAGCGAAGAACAGGGGCCCAAAAACATTCAGTACTTC	CASSEEQGPKNIQYF
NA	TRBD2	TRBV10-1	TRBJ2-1	TGCGCCAGCAGTGAGTCGTGGACTAGCGGGAGGGCCAATGAGCAGTTCTTC	CASSESWTSGRANEQFF
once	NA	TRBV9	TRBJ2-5	TGTGCCAGCAGCGTAGCGACAGCTCAAGAGACCCAGTACTTC	CASSVATAQETQYF
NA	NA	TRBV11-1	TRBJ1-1	TGTGCCAGCAGCTTAAGACTGGTGAACACTGAAGCTTTCTTT	CASSLRLVNTEAFF
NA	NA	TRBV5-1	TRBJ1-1	TGCGCCAGCAGCTTATCCAACAGGAACACTGAAGCTTTCTTT	CASSLSNRNTEAFF
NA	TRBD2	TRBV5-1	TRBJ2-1	TGCGCCAGCAGTAGCGGGAGCTCCTACAATGAGCAGTTCTTC	CASSSGSSYNEQFF
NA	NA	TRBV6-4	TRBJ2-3	TGTGCCAGCAGTGACAAATCGGGAAGCACAGATACGCAGTATTTT	CASSDKSGSTDTQYF
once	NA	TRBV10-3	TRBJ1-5	TGTGCCATCAGTGAGTCGCAGACAGCGCGGCCCCAGCATTTT	CAISESQTARPQHF
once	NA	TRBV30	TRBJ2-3	TGTGCCTGGAGATTGATAGCGCTTCGCACAGATACGCAGTATTTT	CAWRLIALRTDTQYF
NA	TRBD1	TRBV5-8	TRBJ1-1	TGTGCCAGCCATTTATCAAGGGGGCCTTTGGAAGCTTTCTTT	CASHLSRGPLEAFF
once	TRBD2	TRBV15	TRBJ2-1	TGTGCCACCAGCTCTAGCGGGGTTTACAATGAGCAGTTCTTC	CATSSSGVYNEQFF
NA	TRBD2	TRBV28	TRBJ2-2	TGTGCCAGCAGTTCCCCCCTCTCAGGACTAGCGGGAGGGCCTCACACCGGGGAGCTGTTTTTT	CASSSPLSGLAGGPHTGELFF
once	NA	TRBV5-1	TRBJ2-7	TGCGCCAGCTTCTCACACTACTACGAGCAGTACTTC	CASFSHYYEQYF